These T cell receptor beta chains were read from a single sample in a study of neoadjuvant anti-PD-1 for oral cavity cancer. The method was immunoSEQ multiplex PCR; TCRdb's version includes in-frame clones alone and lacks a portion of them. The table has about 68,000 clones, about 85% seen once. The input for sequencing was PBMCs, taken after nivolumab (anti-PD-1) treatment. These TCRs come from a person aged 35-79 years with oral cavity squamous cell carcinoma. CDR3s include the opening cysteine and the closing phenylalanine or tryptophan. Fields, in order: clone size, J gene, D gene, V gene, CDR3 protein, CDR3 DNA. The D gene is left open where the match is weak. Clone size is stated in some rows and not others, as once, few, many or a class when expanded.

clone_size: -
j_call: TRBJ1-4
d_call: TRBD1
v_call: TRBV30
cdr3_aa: CAWSVLQGAGEKLFF
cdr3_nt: TGTGCCTGGAGTGTACTTCAGGGGGCGGGTGAAAAACTGTTTTTT

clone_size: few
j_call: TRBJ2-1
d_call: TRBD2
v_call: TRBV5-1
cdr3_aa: CASSLSLAGEVDEQFF
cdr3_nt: TGCGCCAGCAGCTTGAGCCTAGCGGGGGAAGTGGATGAGCAGTTCTTC

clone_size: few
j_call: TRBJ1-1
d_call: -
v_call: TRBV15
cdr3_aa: CATSREGGEMNTEAFF
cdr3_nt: TGTGCCACCAGCAGAGAAGGCGGAGAGATGAACACTGAAGCTTTCTTT

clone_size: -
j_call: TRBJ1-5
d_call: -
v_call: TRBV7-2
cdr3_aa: CASSLVGGEGQPQHF
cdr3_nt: TGTGCCAGCAGCTTAGTCGGAGGGGAGGGTCAGCCCCAGCATTTT

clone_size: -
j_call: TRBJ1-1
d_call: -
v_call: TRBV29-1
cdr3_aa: CSVSIFQGARGTEAFF
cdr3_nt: TGCAGCGTCTCCATTTTCCAGGGAGCGAGGGGCACTGAAGCTTTCTTT

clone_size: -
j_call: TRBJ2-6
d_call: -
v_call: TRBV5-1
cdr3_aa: CASSLVARISGANVLTF
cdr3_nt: TGCGCCAGCAGCTTGGTGGCGCGGATCTCTGGGGCCAACGTCCTGACTTTC

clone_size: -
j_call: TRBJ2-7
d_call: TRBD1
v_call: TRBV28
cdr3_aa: CASQGESYEQYF
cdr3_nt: TGTGCCAGTCAGGGGGAATCCTACGAGCAGTACTTC

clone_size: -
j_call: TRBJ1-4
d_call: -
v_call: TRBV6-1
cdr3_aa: CASTGGATNEKLFF
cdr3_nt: TGTGCCAGCACCGGAGGGGCTACTAATGAAAAACTGTTTTTT

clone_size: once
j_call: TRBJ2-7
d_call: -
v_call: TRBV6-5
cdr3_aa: CASSLLLGYEQYF
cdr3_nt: TGTGCCAGCAGCCTCCTTCTAGGTTACGAGCAGTACTTC

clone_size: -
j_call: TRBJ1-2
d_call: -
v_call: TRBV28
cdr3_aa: CASSPEGGNYGYTF
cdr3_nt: TGTGCCAGCAGTCCGGAGGGGGGGAACTATGGCTACACCTTC

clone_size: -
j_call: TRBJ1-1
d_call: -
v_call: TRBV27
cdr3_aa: CASSFGTEAFF
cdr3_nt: TGTGCCAGCAGTTTCGGCACTGAAGCTTTCTTT

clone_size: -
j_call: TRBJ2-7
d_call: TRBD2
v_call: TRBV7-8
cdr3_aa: CASSKRVSGSPYEQYF
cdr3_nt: TGTGCCAGCAGCAAACGGGTGAGCGGGAGTCCCTACGAGCAGTACTTC

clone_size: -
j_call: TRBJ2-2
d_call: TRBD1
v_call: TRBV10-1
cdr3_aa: CASSEGGLGQGKSAGELFF
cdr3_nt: TGCGCCAGCAGTGAGGGAGGATTGGGACAGGGCAAATCGGCCGGGGAGCTGTTTTTT

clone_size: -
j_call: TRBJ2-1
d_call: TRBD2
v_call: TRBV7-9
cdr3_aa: CASSSRTSGSYNEQFF
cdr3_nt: TGTGCCAGCAGCTCCCGGACTAGCGGGAGTTACAATGAGCAGTTCTTC

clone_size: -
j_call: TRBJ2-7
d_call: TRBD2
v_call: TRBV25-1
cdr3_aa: CASSSGRFYEQYF
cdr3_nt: TGTGCCAGCAGTAGCGGGAGATTCTACGAGCAGTACTTC

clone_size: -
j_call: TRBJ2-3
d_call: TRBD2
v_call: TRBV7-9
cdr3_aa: CASSRAGGTLSTDTQYF
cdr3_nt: TGTGCCAGCAGCCGCGCGGGAGGGACCCTTTCCACAGATACGCAGTATTTT

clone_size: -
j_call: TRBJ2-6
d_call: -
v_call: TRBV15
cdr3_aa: CATSRERSGANVLTF
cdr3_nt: TGTGCCACCAGCAGAGAACGCTCTGGGGCCAACGTCCTGACTTTC

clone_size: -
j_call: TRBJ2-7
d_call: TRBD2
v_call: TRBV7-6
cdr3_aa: CASSPGLAGGGVYEQYF
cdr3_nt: TGTGCCAGCAGTCCGGGACTAGCGGGAGGAGGAGTCTACGAGCAGTACTTC

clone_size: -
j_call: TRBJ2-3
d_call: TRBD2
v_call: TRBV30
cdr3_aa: CAWSPGTSGSVADTQYF
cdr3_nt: TGTGCCTGGAGTCCCGGGACTAGCGGGAGTGTTGCAGATACGCAGTATTTT

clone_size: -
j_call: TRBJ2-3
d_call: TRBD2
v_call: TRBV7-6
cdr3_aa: CASGSMKREITDTQYF
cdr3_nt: TGTGCCAGCGGATCCATGAAGCGGGAGATTACAGATACGCAGTATTTT

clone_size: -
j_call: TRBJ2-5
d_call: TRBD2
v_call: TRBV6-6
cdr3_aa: CAVQLGSGKETQYF
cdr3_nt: TGTGCCGTCCAGTTAGGTAGCGGGAAGGAGACCCAGTACTTC

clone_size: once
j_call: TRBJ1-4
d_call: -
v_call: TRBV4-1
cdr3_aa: CASRPLATNEKLFF
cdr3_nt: TGCGCCAGTCGACCCCTAGCAACTAATGAAAAACTGTTTTTT

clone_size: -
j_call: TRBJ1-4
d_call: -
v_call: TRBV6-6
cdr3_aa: CASGPTGAGEKLFF
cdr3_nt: TGTGCCAGCGGGCCGACCGGGGCGGGTGAAAAACTGTTTTTT

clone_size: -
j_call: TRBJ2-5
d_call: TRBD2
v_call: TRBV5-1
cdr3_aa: CASSPRRGLAGQETQYF
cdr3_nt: TGCGCCAGCAGCCCACGTCGTGGGCTAGCGGGGCAAGAGACCCAGTACTTC

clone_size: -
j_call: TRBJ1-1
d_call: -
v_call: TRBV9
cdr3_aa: CASSAGGILNTEAFF
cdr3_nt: TGTGCCAGCAGCGCCGGGGGAATCTTGAACACTGAAGCTTTCTTT

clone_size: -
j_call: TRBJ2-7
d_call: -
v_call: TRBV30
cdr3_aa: CARQDLSYEQYF
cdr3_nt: TGTGCCAGACAGGATCTATCCTACGAGCAGTACTTC

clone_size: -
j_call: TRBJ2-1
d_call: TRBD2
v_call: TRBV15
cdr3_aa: CATSRVTSGSRLNEQFF
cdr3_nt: TGTGCCACCAGCAGAGTGACTAGCGGGAGCAGGTTGAATGAGCAGTTCTTC

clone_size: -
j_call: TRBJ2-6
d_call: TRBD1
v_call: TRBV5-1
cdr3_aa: CASTGTGNSGANVLTF
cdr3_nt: TGCGCCAGCACCGGGACAGGTAATTCTGGGGCCAACGTCCTGACTTTC

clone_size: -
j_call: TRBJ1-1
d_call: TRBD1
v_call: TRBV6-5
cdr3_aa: CASTLDRANTEAFF
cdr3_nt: TGTGCCAGCACCTTGGACAGGGCGAACACTGAAGCTTTCTTT

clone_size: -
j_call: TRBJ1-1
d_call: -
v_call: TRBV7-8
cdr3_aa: CASSLGEGLGAFF
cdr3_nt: TGTGCCAGCAGCTTAGGGGAGGGGCTCGGAGCTTTCTTT

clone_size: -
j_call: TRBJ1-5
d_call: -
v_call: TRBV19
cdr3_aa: CASSIGQPQHF
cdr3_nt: TGTGCCAGTAGTATCGGACAGCCCCAGCATTTT

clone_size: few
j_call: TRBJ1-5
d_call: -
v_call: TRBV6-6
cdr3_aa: CASSYLMDLGNQPQHF
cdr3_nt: TGTGCCAGCAGTTACCTCATGGACCTAGGGAATCAGCCCCAGCATTTT

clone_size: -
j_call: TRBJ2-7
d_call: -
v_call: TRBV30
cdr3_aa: CAWSGHNYEQYF
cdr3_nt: TGTGCCTGGAGTGGGCACAATTACGAGCAGTACTTC

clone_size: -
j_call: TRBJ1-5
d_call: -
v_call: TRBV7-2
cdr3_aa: CASSLGPSNQPQHF
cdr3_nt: TGTGCCAGCAGCTTAGGCCCGAGCAATCAGCCCCAGCATTTT

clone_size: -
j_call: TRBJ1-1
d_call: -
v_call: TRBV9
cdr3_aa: CASSFGEGSEAFF
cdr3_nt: TGTGCCAGCAGCTTCGGGGAGGGGTCTGAAGCTTTCTTT

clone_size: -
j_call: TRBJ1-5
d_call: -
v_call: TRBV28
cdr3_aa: CASSIPTGNQPQHF
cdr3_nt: TGTGCCAGCAGTATCCCTACAGGGAATCAGCCCCAGCATTTT

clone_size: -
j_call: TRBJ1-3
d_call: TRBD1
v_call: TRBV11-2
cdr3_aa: CASSLGIWDRENTIYF
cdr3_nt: TGTGCCAGCAGCCTGGGCATCTGGGACAGGGAAAACACCATATATTTT

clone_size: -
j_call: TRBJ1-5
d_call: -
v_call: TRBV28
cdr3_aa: CASGGAANQPQHF
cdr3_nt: TGTGCCAGCGGGGGGGCGGCCAATCAGCCCCAGCATTTT

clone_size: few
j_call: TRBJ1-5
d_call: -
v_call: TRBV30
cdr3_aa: CAWSGGDSGNQPQHF
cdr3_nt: TGTGCCTGGAGCGGAGGGGACTCTGGCAATCAGCCCCAGCATTTT

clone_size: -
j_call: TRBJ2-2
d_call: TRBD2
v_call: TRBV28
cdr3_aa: CASSARTSFFNTGELFF
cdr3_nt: TGTGCCAGCAGTGCCCGGACTAGCTTCTTTAACACCGGGGAGCTGTTTTTT

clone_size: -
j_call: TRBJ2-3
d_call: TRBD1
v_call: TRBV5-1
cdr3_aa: CASSEGQGTDTQYF
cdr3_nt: TGCGCCAGCAGCGAGGGACAGGGCACAGATACGCAGTATTTT

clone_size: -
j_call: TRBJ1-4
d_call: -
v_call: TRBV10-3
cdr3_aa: CAISVQVNEKLFF
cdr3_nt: TGTGCCATCAGTGTACAGGTTAATGAAAAACTGTTTTTT

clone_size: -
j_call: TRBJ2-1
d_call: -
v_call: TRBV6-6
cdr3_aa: CASSTTGPPVGNEQFF
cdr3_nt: TGTGCCAGCAGCACGACCGGCCCCCCCGTGGGGAATGAGCAGTTCTTC

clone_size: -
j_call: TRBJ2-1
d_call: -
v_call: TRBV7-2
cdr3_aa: CASSFSRSLVPYNEQFF
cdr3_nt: TGTGCCAGCAGCTTCTCTAGAAGCCTAGTTCCCTACAATGAGCAGTTCTTC

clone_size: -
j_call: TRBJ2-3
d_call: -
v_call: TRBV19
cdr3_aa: CASGASVTDTQYF
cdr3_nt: TGTGCCAGTGGGGCTAGCGTGACAGATACGCAGTATTTT

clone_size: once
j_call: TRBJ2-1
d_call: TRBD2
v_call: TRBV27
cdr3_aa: CASRTLADGYNEQFF
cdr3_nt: TGTGCCAGCAGAACCCTAGCGGATGGCTACAATGAGCAGTTCTTC

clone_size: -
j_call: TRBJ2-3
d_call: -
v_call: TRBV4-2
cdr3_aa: CASSQDPGTDTQYF
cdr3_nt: TGTGCCAGCAGCCAAGATCCAGGCACAGATACGCAGTATTTT

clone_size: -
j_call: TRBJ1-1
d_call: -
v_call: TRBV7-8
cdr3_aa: CASSFQGETEAFF
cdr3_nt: TGTGCCAGCAGCTTTCAGGGAGAGACTGAAGCTTTCTTT

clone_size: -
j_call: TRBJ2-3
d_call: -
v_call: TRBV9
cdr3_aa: CASSVGTRGTDTQYF
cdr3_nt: TGTGCCAGCAGCGTAGGAACTAGAGGCACAGATACGCAGTATTTT

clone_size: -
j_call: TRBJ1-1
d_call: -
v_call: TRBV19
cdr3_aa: CASSMGNTEAFF
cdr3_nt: TGTGCCAGTAGTATGGGGAACACTGAAGCTTTCTTT

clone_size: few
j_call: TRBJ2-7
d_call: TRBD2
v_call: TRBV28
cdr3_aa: CASRIDPGLAGEQYF
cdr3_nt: TGTGCCAGCAGAATTGACCCTGGACTAGCGGGGGAGCAGTACTTC

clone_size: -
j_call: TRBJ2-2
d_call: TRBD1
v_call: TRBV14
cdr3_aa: CASSQQGANTGELFF
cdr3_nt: TGTGCCAGCAGCCAACAGGGGGCAAACACCGGGGAGCTGTTTTTT

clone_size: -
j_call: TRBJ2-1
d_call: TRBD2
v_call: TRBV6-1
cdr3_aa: CASSGLAIRHEQFF
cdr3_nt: TGTGCCAGCAGTGGACTAGCTATTAGGCATGAGCAGTTCTTC

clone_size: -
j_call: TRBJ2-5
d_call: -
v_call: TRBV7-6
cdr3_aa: CASSFSPIETQYF
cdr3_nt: TGTGCCAGCAGCTTTAGTCCTATCGAGACCCAGTACTTC

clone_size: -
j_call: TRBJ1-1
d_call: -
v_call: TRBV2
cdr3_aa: CASSGGGVAFF
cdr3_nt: TGTGCCAGCAGTGGAGGAGGGGTGGCTTTCTTT

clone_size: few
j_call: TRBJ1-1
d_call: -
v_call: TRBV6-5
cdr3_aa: CASSRTLNTEAFF
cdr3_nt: TGTGCCAGCAGTCGTACACTTAACACTGAAGCTTTCTTT

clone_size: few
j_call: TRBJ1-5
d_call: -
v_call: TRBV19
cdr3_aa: CASSMVGNQPQHF
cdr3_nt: TGTGCCAGTAGTATGGTAGGAAATCAGCCCCAGCATTTT

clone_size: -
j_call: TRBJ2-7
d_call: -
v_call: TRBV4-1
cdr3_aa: CASSQVRLLAPYEQYF
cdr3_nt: TGCGCCAGCAGCCAAGTTAGGCTACTAGCCCCCTACGAGCAGTACTTC

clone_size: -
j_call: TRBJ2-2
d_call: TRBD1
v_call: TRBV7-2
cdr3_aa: CASRRDRDSTGELFF
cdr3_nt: TGTGCCAGCAGACGGGACAGGGATAGCACCGGGGAGCTGTTTTTT

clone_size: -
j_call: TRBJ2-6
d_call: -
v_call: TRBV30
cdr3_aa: CAWSVRQGWANVLTF
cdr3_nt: TGTGCCTGGAGTGTACGGCAGGGCTGGGCCAACGTCCTGACTTTC